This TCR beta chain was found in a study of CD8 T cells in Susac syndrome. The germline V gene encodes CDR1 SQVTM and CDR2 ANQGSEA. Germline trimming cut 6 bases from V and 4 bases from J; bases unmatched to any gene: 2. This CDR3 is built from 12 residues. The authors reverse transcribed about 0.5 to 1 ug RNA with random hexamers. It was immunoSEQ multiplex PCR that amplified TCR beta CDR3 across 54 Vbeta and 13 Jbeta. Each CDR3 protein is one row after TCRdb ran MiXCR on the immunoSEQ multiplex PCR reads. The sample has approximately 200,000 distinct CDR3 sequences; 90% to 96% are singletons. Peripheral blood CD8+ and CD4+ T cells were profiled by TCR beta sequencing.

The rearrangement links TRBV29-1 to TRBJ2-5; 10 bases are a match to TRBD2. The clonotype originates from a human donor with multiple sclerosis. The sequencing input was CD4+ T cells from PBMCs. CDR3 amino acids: CSVSGGGETQYF. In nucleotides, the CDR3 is TGCAGCGTGAGCGGGGGGGGAGAGACCCAGTACTTC.